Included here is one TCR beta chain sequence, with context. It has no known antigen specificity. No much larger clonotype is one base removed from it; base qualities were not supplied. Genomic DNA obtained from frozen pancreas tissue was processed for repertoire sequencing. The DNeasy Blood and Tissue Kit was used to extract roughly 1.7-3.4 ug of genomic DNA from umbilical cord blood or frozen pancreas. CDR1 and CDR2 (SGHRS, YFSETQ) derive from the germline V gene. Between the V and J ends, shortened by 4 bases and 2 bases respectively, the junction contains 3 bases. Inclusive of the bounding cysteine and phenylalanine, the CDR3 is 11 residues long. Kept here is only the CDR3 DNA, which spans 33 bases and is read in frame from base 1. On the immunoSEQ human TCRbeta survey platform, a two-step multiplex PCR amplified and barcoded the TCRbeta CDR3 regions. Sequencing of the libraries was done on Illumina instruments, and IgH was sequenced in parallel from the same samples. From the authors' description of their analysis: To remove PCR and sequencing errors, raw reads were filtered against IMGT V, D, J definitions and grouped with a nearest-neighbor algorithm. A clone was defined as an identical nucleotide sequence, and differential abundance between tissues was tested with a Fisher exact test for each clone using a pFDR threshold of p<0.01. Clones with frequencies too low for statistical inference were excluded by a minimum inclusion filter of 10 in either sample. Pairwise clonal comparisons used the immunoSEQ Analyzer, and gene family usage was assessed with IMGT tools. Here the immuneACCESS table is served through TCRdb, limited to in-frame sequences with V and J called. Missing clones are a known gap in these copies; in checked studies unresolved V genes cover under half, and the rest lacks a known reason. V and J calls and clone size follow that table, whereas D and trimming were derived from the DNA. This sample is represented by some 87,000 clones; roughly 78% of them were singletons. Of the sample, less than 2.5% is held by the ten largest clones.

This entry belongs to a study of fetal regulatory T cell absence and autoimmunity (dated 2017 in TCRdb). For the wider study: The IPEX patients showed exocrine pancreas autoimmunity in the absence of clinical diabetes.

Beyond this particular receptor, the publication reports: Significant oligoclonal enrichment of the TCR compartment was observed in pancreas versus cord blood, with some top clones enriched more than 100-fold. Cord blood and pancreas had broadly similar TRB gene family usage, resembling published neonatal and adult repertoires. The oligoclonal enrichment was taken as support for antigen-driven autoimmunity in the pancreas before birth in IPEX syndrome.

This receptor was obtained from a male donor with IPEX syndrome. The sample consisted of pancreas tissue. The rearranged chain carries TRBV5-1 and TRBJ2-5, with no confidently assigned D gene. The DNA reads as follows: TGCGCCAGCAGCCATCAAGAGACCCAGTACTTC. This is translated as CASSHQETQYF. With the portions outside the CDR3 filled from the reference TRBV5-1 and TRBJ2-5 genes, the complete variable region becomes KAGVTQTPRYLIKTRGQQVTLSCSPISGHRSVSWYQQTPGQGLQFLFEYFSETQRNKGNFPGRFSGRQFSNSRSEMNVSTLELGDSALYLCASSHQETQYFGPGTRLLVL.